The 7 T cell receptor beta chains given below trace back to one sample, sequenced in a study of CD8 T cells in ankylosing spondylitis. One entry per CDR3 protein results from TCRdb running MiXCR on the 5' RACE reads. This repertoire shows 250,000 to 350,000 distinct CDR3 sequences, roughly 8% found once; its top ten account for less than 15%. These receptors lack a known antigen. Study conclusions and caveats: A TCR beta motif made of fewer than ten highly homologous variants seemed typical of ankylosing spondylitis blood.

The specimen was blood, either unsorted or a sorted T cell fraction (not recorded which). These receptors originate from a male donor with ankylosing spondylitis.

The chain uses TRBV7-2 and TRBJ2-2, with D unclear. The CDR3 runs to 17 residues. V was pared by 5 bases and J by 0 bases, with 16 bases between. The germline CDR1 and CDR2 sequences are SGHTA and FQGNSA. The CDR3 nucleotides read TGTGCCAGCAGCGCCCGAGGCACGGCGGCGAACACCGGGGAGCTGTTTTTT. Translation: CASSARGTAANTGELFF.

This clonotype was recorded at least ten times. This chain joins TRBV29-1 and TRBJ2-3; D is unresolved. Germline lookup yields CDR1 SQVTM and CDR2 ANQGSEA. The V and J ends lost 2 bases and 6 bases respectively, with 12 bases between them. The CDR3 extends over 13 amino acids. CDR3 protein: CSVEPESADTQYF. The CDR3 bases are TGCAGCGTTGAACCGGAGTCCGCGGATACGCAGTATTTT.

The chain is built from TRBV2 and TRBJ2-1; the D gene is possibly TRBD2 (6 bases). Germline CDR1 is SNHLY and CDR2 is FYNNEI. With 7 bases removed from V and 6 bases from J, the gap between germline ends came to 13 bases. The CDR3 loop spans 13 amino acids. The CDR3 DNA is TGTGCCAGCACCCCGGGGACTTTCAATGAGCAGTTCTTC. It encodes CASTPGTFNEQFF.

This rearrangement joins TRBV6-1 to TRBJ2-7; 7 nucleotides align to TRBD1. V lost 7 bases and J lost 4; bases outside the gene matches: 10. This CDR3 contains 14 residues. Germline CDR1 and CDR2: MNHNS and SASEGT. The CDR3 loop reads CASKPGQSLYEQYF. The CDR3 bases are TGTGCCAGCAAACCGGGACAGAGTCTATACGAGCAGTACTTC.

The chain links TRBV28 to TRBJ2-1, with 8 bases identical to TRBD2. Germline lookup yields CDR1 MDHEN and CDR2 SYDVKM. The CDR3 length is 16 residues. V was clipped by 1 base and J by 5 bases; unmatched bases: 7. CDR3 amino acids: CASSLYGTRGNNEQFF. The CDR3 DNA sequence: TGTGCCAGCAGTTTATATGGGACTAGGGGAAACAATGAGCAGTTCTTC.

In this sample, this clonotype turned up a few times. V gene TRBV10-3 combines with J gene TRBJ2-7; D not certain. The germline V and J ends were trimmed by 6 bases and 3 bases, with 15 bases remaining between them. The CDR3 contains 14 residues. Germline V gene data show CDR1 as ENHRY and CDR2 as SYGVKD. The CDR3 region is CAISVPGSDYEQYF. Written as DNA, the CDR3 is TGTGCCATCAGCGTACCCGGATCCGACTACGAGCAGTACTTC.

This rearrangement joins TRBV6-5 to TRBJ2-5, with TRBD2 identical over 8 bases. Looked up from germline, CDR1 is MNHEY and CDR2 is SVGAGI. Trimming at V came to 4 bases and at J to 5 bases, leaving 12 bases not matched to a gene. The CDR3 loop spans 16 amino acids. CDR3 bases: TGTGCCAGCAGTTCAGGGTCGAGCGGGAGCTGGGAGACCCAGTACTTC. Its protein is CASSSGSSGSWETQYF.